Below, 11 T cell receptor beta chains from the same sample are listed, as sequenced in a study of T cell changes during pregnancy in multiple sclerosis. Assay: immunoSEQ multiplex PCR; the TCRdb copy retains only in-frame clones and omits some. Here the sample spans about 40,000 clones, 91% being singletons. This sample comprised CD4+ T cells from peripheral blood mononuclear cells, obtained in the second trimester of pregnancy. Receptors were obtained from a female donor in good health, enrolled as a control in a pregnancy study.

This clone was seen a few times. This sequence joins TRBV4-3 and TRBJ1-5, with a tentative D call TRBD1 (6 bases). The CDR3 is 21 residues long. V was cut by 0 bases and J by 0 bases, with 24 bases left in between. The germline V gene encodes CDR1 LGHNA and CDR2 YSLEER. The CDR3 is CASSQDLARGAAEYSNQPQHF. The CDR3 nucleotides read TGCGCCAGCAGCCAAGATTTGGCTCGGGGGGCGGCAGAATATAGCAATCAGCCCCAGCATTTT.

The chain employs TRBV7-3 and TRBJ2-1; D possibly corresponds to TRBD2 (6 bases). The V end lost 3 bases, the J end lost 6 bases, and 9 bases lay between the germline ends. The CDR3 length is 13 residues. Germline loops: CDR1 SGHTA, CDR2 FQGTGA. The CDR3 DNA sequence: TGTGCCAGCAGCTTTACCGGGGGCAATGAGCAGTTCTTC. This sequence encodes CASSFTGGNEQFF.

V and J are TRBV7-8 and TRBJ2-3, with TRBD1 matching 7 bases. Per germline, CDR1 SGHVS and CDR2 FQNEAQ. The CDR3 loop spans 14 amino acids. The trim removed 4 bases at V and 2 bases at J, leaving 3 bases unmatched. This CDR3 is CASSWDSNTDTQYF. The CDR3 region has the DNA TGTGCCAGCAGCTGGGACAGTAACACAGATACGCAGTATTTT.

This clone was recorded a few times. J is TRBJ2-3 and V is TRBV7-9, with TRBD1 as a possible D gene (6 bases). Trimming left V 4 bases short and J 2 bases short, with 10 bases between. Germline V gene lookup returns CDR1 SEHNR and CDR2 FQNEAQ (reference sequence). CDR3 length: 14 residues. The CDR3 bases are TGTGCCAGCAGCTCGACAGGAGACACAGATACGCAGTATTTT. Amino acids: CASSSTGDTDTQYF.

The chain carries TRBV28 and TRBJ2-1; D unclear. CDR1 and CDR2 (germline): MDHEN, SYDVKM. Trimming shortened V by 1 base and J by 7 bases, and 5 bases separated the two germline ends. CDR3 size: 12 residues. The CDR3: CASSLSRNEQFF. The CDR3 region has the DNA TGTGCCAGCAGTTTATCCAGAAATGAGCAGTTCTTC.

V is TRBV5-1 and J is TRBJ1-5; TRBD1 matches at 8 bases. This CDR3 region has 15 residues. The germline V gene encodes CDR1 SGHRS and CDR2 YFSETQ. Trimming cost V 0 bases and J 9 bases; bases outside gene matches: 8. The CDR3 reads CASSLDGQGWRPQHF. DNA for the CDR3: TGCGCCAGCAGCTTGGATGGACAGGGATGGAGGCCCCAGCATTTT.

The chain links TRBV28 to TRBJ2-1, with D unresolved. The CDR3 contains 15 residues. V was cut by 6 bases and J by 0 bases, with 12 bases left in between. The V gene's germline CDR1 is MDHEN and CDR2 SYDVKM. Here the CDR3 reads CASSPRRSSYNEQFF. DNA of the CDR3: TGTGCCAGCAGCCCTAGACGAAGCTCCTACAATGAGCAGTTCTTC.

The table lists this clone with a count of one. V gene TRBV10-3 combines with J gene TRBJ1-5, with 8 nucleotides matching TRBD1. Germline V gene lookup returns CDR1 ENHRY and CDR2 SYGVKD. The CDR3 is 13 amino acids. V dropped 10 bases and J dropped 7; count of bases not matched to a gene: 9. CDR3 sequence: CATATGEDQPQHF. In DNA form, the CDR3 reads TGTGCCACTGCGACAGGGGAGGACCAGCCCCAGCATTTT.

CDR3 bases: TGTGCCAGCAGCACCCAGCGAACCGGGGAGCTGTTTTTT. Its translation is CASSTQRTGELFF. This chain links TRBV7-2 with TRBJ2-2, with D uncertain. Trimming shortened V by 5 bases and J by 5 bases, and 9 bases separated the two germline ends. The CDR3 runs 13 residues. From germline, CDR1 is SGHTA and CDR2 FQGNSA.

The chain is built from TRBV7-3 and TRBJ2-2; D is possibly TRBD1 (5 bases). Trimming shortened V by 1 base and J by 3 bases, and 15 bases separated the two germline ends. CDR3 size: 17 residues. CDR1 SGHTA and CDR2 FQGTGA come from the germline V gene. The DNA of the CDR3 is TGTGCCAGCAGCTTAATACCCCCAGGGCTTCACACCGGGGAGCTGTTTTTT. This encodes CASSLIPPGLHTGELFF.

The genes are TRBV18 and TRBJ2-1; a possible D gene is TRBD1 (6 bases). V was cut by 2 bases and J by 9 bases, with 11 bases left in between. The CDR3 is 13 residues long. Germline V gene data show CDR1 as KGHSH and CDR2 as LQKENI. The CDR3 nucleotides are TGTGCCAGCTCACCAGCTGGGGGCCGTGAGCAGTTCTTC. It specifies CASSPAGGREQFF. The full variable domain, with the rest looked up from reference TRBV18 and TRBJ2-1, is NAGVMQNPRHLVRRRGQEARLRCSPMKGHSHVYWYRQLPEEGLKFMVYLQKENIIDESGMPKERFSAEFPKEGPSILRIQQVVRGDSAAYFCASSPAGGREQFFGPGTRLTVL.